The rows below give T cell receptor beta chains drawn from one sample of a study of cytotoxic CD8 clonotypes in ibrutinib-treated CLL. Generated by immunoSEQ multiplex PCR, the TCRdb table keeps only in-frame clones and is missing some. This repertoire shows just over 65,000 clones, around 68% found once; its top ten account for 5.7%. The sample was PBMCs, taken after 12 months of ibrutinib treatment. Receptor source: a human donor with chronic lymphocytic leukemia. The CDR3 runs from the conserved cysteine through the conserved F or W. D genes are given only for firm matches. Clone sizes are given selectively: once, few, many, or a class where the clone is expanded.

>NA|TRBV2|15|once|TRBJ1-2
CASGGESRLSYGYTF
TGTGCCAGCGGTGGCGAGAGCCGATTAAGCTATGGCTACACCTTC
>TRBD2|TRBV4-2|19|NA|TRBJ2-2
CASSPLAGGPITNTGELFF
TGTGCCAGCAGCCCGCTAGCGGGGGGCCCTATTACGAACACCGGGGAGCTGTTTTTT
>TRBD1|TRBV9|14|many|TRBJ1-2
CASTAGGETYGYTF
TGTGCCAGCACCGCAGGGGGCGAAACATATGGCTACACCTTC
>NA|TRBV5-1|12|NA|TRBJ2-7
CASSFDIYEQYF
TGCGCCAGCAGCTTCGACATCTACGAGCAGTACTTC
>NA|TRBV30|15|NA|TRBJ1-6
CAWSPGEVYNSPLHF
TGTGCCTGGAGTCCGGGGGAGGTGTATAATTCACCCCTCCACTTT
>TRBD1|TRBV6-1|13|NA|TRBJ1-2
CASSETGYYGYTF
TGTGCCAGCAGTGAGACAGGGTATTATGGCTACACCTTC
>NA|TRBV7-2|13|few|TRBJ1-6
CASSTTLESPLHF
TGTGCCAGCAGCACGACCCTCGAATCACCCCTCCACTTT
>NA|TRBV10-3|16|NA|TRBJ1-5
CAIRDDGAHSNQPQHF
TGTGCCATCAGGGACGACGGGGCCCATAGCAATCAGCCCCAGCATTTT
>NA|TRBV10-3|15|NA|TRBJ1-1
CAISEFRGRNTEAFF
TGTGCCATCAGTGAATTTCGGGGAAGGAACACTGAAGCTTTCTTT
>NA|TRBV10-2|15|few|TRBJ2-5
CATAKGQIGRETQYF
TGCGCCACGGCGAAGGGGCAAATCGGGAGAGAGACCCAGTACTTC
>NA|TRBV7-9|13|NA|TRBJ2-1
CATTLLPPDEQFF
TGTGCCACCACGCTCCTCCCTCCGGATGAGCAGTTCTTC
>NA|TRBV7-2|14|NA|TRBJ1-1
CASSLRQAGSEAFF
TGTGCCAGCAGCTTGCGACAGGCCGGATCTGAAGCTTTCTTT
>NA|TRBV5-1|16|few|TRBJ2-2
CASAWTASANTGELFF
TGCGCCAGCGCTTGGACAGCCTCTGCGAACACCGGGGAGCTGTTTTTT
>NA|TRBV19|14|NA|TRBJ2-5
CASTSRAEGETQYF
TGTGCCAGTACCAGCCGGGCCGAGGGTGAGACCCAGTACTTC